This T cell receptor (beta chain) was sequenced in a study of cytomegalovirus exposure and HLA in healthy donors. Findings of the study overall: Overall, roughly 170 TCR beta chains were annotated as cytomegalovirus-associated. A missense variant in DCLRE1C was later tied to TCR beta V- and J-gene trimming. A later analysis found most CMV-associated TCR beta chains apparently HLA-restricted. Accurate prediction of HLA-A and HLA-B alleles (for most subjects) was reportedly achieved from TCR beta sequences.

CDR1 and CDR2 (germline): MDHEN, SYDVKM. The trim removed 6 bases at V and 4 bases at J, leaving 7 bases unmatched. This CDR3 is 15 amino acids long. On this clone itself: What it binds is not known.

A multiplex PCR was run with 60 Vbeta primers and 13 Jbeta primers. Sequenced by immunoSEQ multiplex PCR; TCRdb stores in-frame clones only, minus some. Here the sample spans around 120,000 clones, around 86% being singletons. The V call is TRBV28, the J call TRBJ2-1; 9 nucleotides agree with TRBD2. Sequencing used PBMCs. This TCR was recovered from a woman in her twenties or thirties in good health and CMV-seronegative. Here the CDR3 DNA reads TGTGCCAGCAGCACCCAGCGGGAGGTATACAATGAGCAGTTCTTC. Encoded protein: CASSTQREVYNEQFF.